These T cell receptor beta chains were read from a single sample in a study of blood T cells in healthy people across ages. TCRdb re-derived calls from the 5' RACE reads in MiXCR, one entry per CDR3 protein. The sample lists about 730,000 distinct CDR3 sequences, roughly 45% seen once, with 20% to 25% in the top ten. Sequencing input: blood. The receptors come from a woman in her fifties or sixties in good health. Each CDR3 is given with its conserved first and last residue. Fields, in order: D gene, J gene, V gene, clone size, CDR3 DNA, CDR3 protein. A D gene is named only where the DNA matches it firmly. Only some rows state a clone size, as once, few, many or a class for expanded clones.

D: .
J: TRBJ2-5
V: TRBV24-1
size: .
DNA: TGTGCCACAACATTTCAGGGCGCCCAGTACTTC
CDR3: CATTFQGAQYF

D: .
J: TRBJ1-1
V: TRBV7-3
size: .
DNA: TGTGCCAGCAGCATAAACAGGGACACTGAAGCTTTCTTT
CDR3: CASSINRDTEAFF

D: .
J: TRBJ1-3
V: TRBV9
size: .
DNA: TGTGCCAGCAGCGTCCAATCAGGGCGGGGAAACACCATATATTTT
CDR3: CASSVQSGRGNTIYF

D: TRBD2
J: TRBJ2-3
V: TRBV10-3
size: few
DNA: TGTGCCTTACGAAGGACTAGCGGGGGCGCAGATACGCAGTATTTT
CDR3: CALRRTSGGADTQYF

D: TRBD2
J: TRBJ2-7
V: TRBV4-2
size: many
DNA: TGTGCCAGCAGCCGGAGCGGGAGTGAGGAGCAGTACTTC
CDR3: CASSRSGSEEQYF

D: .
J: TRBJ2-3
V: TRBV12-3/TRBV12-4
size: .
DNA: TGTGCCAGCAGTTTTGGGACCTCGGTTGATACGCAGTATTTT
CDR3: CASSFGTSVDTQYF

D: .
J: TRBJ2-1
V: TRBV5-1
size: .
DNA: TGCGCCAGCAGCATGACAGAGAATGAGCAGTTCTTC
CDR3: CASSMTENEQFF

D: TRBD2
J: TRBJ2-1
V: TRBV2
size: .
DNA: TGTGCCAGCGCTAAGGAGGGTAGCGGGGGTATCGATGAGCAGTTCTTC
CDR3: CASAKEGSGGIDEQFF

D: .
J: TRBJ1-2
V: TRBV6-2/TRBV6-3
size: few
DNA: TGTGCCAGCACTGGAGCTAACTATGGCTACACCTTC
CDR3: CASTGANYGYTF

D: .
J: TRBJ2-6
V: TRBV18
size: many
DNA: TGTGCCAGCTCACCAGTGGAGTCTGGGGCCAACGTCCTGACTTTC
CDR3: CASSPVESGANVLTF

D: TRBD1
J: TRBJ1-2
V: TRBV20-1
size: .
DNA: TGCAGTGCTAGAGGCCGAGACAGGGCCTATGGCCACACCTTC
CDR3: CSARGRDRAYGHTF

D: .
J: TRBJ2-4
V: TRBV4-3
size: many
DNA: TGCGCCAGCAGCCAAGATTTGGGTCCGGCCAAAAACATTCAGTACTTC
CDR3: CASSQDLGPAKNIQYF

D: TRBD1
J: TRBJ1-2
V: TRBV5-1
size: .
DNA: TGCGCCAGCAGCTTGGAAGCCGGGACAGGTTATGGCTACACCTTC
CDR3: CASSLEAGTGYGYTF

D: TRBD2
J: TRBJ2-1
V: TRBV5-4
size: few
DNA: TGTGCCAGCAGCTTGACTAGCGGGGGGGCCTGGGATGAGCAGTTCTTC
CDR3: CASSLTSGGAWDEQFF

D: TRBD2
J: TRBJ2-1
V: TRBV28
size: many
DNA: TGTGCCAGCACCTCTAGCGGGACCCCAAGCTCCTACAATGAGCAGTTCTTC
CDR3: CASTSSGTPSSYNEQFF

D: .
J: TRBJ2-7
V: TRBV24-1
size: .
DNA: TGTGCCACCAGTGATCCCGACAGATACAATGAGCAGTACTTC
CDR3: CATSDPDRYNEQYF

D: TRBD1
J: TRBJ2-5
V: TRBV10-3
size: once
DNA: TGTGCCATCAGTGAAGCCATCAGGGGGCTAGAGACCCAGTACTTC
CDR3: CAISEAIRGLETQYF

D: .
J: TRBJ2-7
V: TRBV6-5
size: .
DNA: TGTGCCAGCAGTTACGGGGGGGCCCATTACGAGCAGTACTTC
CDR3: CASSYGGAHYEQYF

D: .
J: TRBJ2-2
V: TRBV10-3
size: .
DNA: TGTGCCATCAGTGATCGCGCTGACTTCAACACCGGGGAGCTGTTTTTT
CDR3: CAISDRADFNTGELFF

D: TRBD2
J: TRBJ2-5
V: TRBV4-2
size: few
DNA: TGTGCCAGCAGCCCCCAACCCGGGACTAGCGAGACTTCCAGGTACTTC
CDR3: CASSPQPGTSETSRYF

D: .
J: TRBJ1-5
V: TRBV21-1
size: few
DNA: TGTGCCAGCAGCAATTGGGTCTTAGGGGACCAGCCCCAGCATTTT
CDR3: CASSNWVLGDQPQHF

D: .
J: TRBJ1-5
V: TRBV18
size: .
DNA: TGTGCCAGCTCAACCAGGAATCAGCCCCAGCATTTT
CDR3: CASSTRNQPQHF

D: .
J: TRBJ2-7
V: TRBV25-1
size: .
DNA: TGTGCCAGCAGTGGCCGACACCTTACCTACGAGCAGTACTTC
CDR3: CASSGRHLTYEQYF

D: .
J: TRBJ2-5
V: TRBV7-2
size: few
DNA: TGTGCCAGCAGCTTAACTAGAAAAGAGACCCAGTACTTC
CDR3: CASSLTRKETQYF

D: .
J: TRBJ1-2
V: TRBV2
size: many
DNA: TGTGCCAGCACCCCAATCCTGATACGAGACGGCTACACCTTC
CDR3: CASTPILIRDGYTF

D: TRBD2
J: TRBJ2-1
V: TRBV20-1
size: few
DNA: TGCAGTGCTAGCAACCCGAGGACTAGCGGGGGGGTTGGCGAGCAGTTCTTC
CDR3: CSASNPRTSGGVGEQFF

D: TRBD1
J: TRBJ2-5
V: TRBV29-1
size: .
DNA: TGCAGCTATCAGCTCGACATCCAGGGGGCGCTTGAGGAGACCCAGTACTTT
CDR3: CSYQLDIQGALEETQYF

D: .
J: TRBJ2-5
V: TRBV7-3
size: .
DNA: TGTGCCAGCAGCTTAACTGGTGCGTCGGGGGAGACCCAGTACTTC
CDR3: CASSLTGASGETQYF

D: TRBD1
J: TRBJ1-2
V: TRBV2
size: .
DNA: TGTGCCAGCAGGACAGGGGGCTCCTTCTATGGCTACACCTTC
CDR3: CASRTGGSFYGYTF

D: TRBD2
J: TRBJ2-1
V: TRBV11-1
size: .
DNA: TGTGCCAGCAGCTTCCTAGCGGACAATGAGCAGTTCTTC
CDR3: CASSFLADNEQFF

D: .
J: TRBJ2-5
V: TRBV12-3/TRBV12-4
size: .
DNA: TGTGCCAGCAGTTCCCGGGACGCCCCGAAAGAGACCCAGTACTTC
CDR3: CASSSRDAPKETQYF

D: .
J: TRBJ2-6
V: TRBV3-1
size: few
DNA: TGTGCCAGCAGCCAACGGGGTTATGGGGCCAACGTCCTGACTTTC
CDR3: CASSQRGYGANVLTF

D: .
J: TRBJ2-7
V: TRBV7-9
size: .
DNA: TGTGCCAGCAGCTTAGAGGGGGTGTTTCCCTACGAGCAGTACTTC
CDR3: CASSLEGVFPYEQYF

D: TRBD1
J: TRBJ2-7
V: TRBV3-1
size: .
DNA: TGTGCCAGCAGCCTGACAGGGCGGAACGAGCAGTACTTC
CDR3: CASSLTGRNEQYF

D: .
J: TRBJ2-7
V: TRBV7-2
size: many
DNA: TGTGCCAGCAGCCCCGCCGGGAGCTTCTCCTACGAGCAGTACTTC
CDR3: CASSPAGSFSYEQYF